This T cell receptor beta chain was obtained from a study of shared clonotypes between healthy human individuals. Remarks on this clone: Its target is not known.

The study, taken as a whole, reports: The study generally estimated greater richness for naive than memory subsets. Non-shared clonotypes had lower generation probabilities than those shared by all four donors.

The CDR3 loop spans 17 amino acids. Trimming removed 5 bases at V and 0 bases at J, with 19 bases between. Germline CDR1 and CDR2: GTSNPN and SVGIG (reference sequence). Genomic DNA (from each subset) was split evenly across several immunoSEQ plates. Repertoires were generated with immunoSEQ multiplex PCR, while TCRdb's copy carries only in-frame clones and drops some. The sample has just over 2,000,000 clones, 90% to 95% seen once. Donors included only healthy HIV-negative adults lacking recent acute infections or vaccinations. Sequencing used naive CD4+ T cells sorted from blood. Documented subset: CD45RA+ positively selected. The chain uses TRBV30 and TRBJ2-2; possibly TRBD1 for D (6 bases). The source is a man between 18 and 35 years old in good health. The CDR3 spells CAWQFTKTGANTGELFF. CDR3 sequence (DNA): TGTGCCTGGCAATTTACTAAGACAGGAGCGAACACCGGGGAGCTGTTTTTT. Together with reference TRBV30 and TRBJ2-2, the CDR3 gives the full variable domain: SQTIHQWPATLVQPVGSPLSLECTVEGTSNPNLYWYRQAAGRGLQLLFYSVGIGQISSEVPQNLSASRPQDRQFILSSKKLLLSDSGFYLCAWQFTKTGANTGELFFGEGSRLTVL.